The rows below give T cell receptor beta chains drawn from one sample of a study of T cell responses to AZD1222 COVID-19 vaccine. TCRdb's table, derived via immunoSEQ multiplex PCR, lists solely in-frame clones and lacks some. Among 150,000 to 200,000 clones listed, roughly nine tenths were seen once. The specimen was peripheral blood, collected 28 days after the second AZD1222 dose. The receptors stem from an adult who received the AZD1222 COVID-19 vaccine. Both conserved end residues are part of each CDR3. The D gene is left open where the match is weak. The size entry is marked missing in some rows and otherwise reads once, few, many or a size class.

TGTGCCACCAGTGATCAGTTACAGGGACAGGTTGCAAATGAGCAGTTCTTC | CATSDQLQGQVANEQFF | TRBD1 | TRBJ2-1 | TRBV24-1 | -
TGCAGCGTTTTTGGGACAGGGGGGACAAGGACTGAAGCTTTCTTT | CSVFGTGGTRTEAFF | TRBD1 | TRBJ1-1 | TRBV29-1 | -
TGCGCCAGCAGCTTGGCGGACAGCACCCTTTTCTTCTATGGCTACACCTTC | CASSLADSTLFFYGYTF | - | TRBJ1-2 | TRBV5-1 | -
TGTGCCAGCCTCTTCCGGCCGAACACTGAAGCTTTCTTT | CASLFRPNTEAFF | - | TRBJ1-1 | TRBV6-5 | -
TGTGCCAGCACTACAGGGGCCCTGACCTCCTACGAGCAGTACTTC | CASTTGALTSYEQYF | TRBD1 | TRBJ2-7 | TRBV2 | -
TGCGCCAGCAGCTTGGTGCAGGGTAGTGGAAACACCATATATTTT | CASSLVQGSGNTIYF | - | TRBJ1-3 | TRBV5-1 | -
TGTGCCAGTAGTCCATCAAGCAGCCTCTTGTTTTTC | CASSPSSSLLFF | - | TRBJ2-7 | TRBV19 | -
- | CASSEAVVGQGSQPF | - | TRBJ1-1 | TRBV2 | -
TGTGCCAGTAGTATTGGGGGGACAGGGACGGACGAGCAGTACTTC | CASSIGGTGTDEQYF | TRBD1 | TRBJ2-7 | TRBV19 | few
TGTGCCAGCAGCTTGGTATTGGGCGGGAGTGAGGATGGCTACACCTTC | CASSLVLGGSEDGYTF | - | TRBJ1-2 | TRBV5-4 | -
TGTGCCAGCAGCTTATTTGGGGGGTTTAAGGATTCACCCCTCCACTTT | CASSLFGGFKDSPLHF | - | TRBJ1-6 | TRBV11-2 | -
TGTGCCAGCAGAATTTCAGGACAGGGGAATGAAAAACTGTTTTTT | CASRISGQGNEKLFF | TRBD1 | TRBJ1-4 | TRBV6-5 | -
TGCGCCAGCAGCTTGGCTGGGGGCGATCAGCCCCAGCATTTT | CASSLAGGDQPQHF | - | TRBJ1-5 | TRBV5-1 | once
TGTGCCAGCGACCTCGAGGTAGGAAGCACAGATACGCAGTATTTT | CASDLEVGSTDTQYF | - | TRBJ2-3 | TRBV5-5 | -
TGTGCCAGCAGTTTCTCATCTGGAAACACCATATATTTT | CASSFSSGNTIYF | - | TRBJ1-3 | TRBV12-3/TRBV12-4 | -
TGCGCCAGCAGCCAAGAGGGGACAGGGGTTTTGAACATTCAGTACTTC | CASSQEGTGVLNIQYF | TRBD1 | TRBJ2-4 | TRBV4-1 | -
TGTGCCAGCAGCTCCGGGACAGGGACATATCAGCCCCAGCATTTT | CASSSGTGTYQPQHF | TRBD1 | TRBJ1-5 | TRBV7-6 | -
TGTGCCAGCAGTTTCAGTTCGGGGGACACTGAAGCTTTCTTT | CASSFSSGDTEAFF | - | TRBJ1-1 | TRBV6-5 | -
TGTGCCAGCAGCCTAAGACCATCACAAGAGACCCAGTACTTC | CASSLRPSQETQYF | - | TRBJ2-5 | TRBV9 | -
TGTGCCAGCACCTGTAACACTGAAGCTTTCTTT | CASTCNTEAFF | - | TRBJ1-1 | TRBV9 | -
TGTGCCAGCAGTTTTCATGGCCAGGGAAACTATGGCTACACCTTC | CASSFHGQGNYGYTF | - | TRBJ1-2 | TRBV27 | -
TGTGCCAGCAGCTTTAGCGGGGGCCAGTACAATGAGCAGTTCTTC | CASSFSGGQYNEQFF | TRBD2 | TRBJ2-1 | TRBV5-5 | -